The clone carrying this T cell receptor (beta chain) was counted only a few times. Its antigen is not known. Each CDR3 protein is one row after TCRdb ran MiXCR on the RT-PCR reads. The sample comprises about 700,000 distinct CDR3 sequences, about 15% of which are singletons, and 7.5% to 8% rests with the top ten. This sample is part of a study of response to subunit inactivated influenza vaccine. Study-level points and caveats: Only a handful of new T cells, the authors suggested, are recruited with each seasonal influenza vaccination.

CDR3 length: 14 amino acids. Trimming pared 2 bases from V and 3 bases from J, leaving 11 bases between. Germline values: CDR1 SGHRS, CDR2 YFSETQ. The chain links TRBV5-1 to TRBJ1-2, with a tentative D call TRBD1 (5 bases). This sequence was found in a man in his forties or fifties who received an inactivated influenza vaccine. This specimen consisted of PBMCs from blood, obtained roughly 15 days before vaccination. The CDR3 spells CASSFEGRDYGYTF. The CDR3 nucleotides are TGCGCCAGCAGCTTTGAGGGCAGGGACTATGGCTACACCTTC.